Below, 8 T cell receptor beta chains from the same sample are listed, as sequenced in a study of blood T cell repertoires in COVID-19. The method was immunoSEQ multiplex PCR; TCRdb's version includes in-frame clones alone and lacks a portion of them. This table has some 520,000 clones, nearly 90% appearing once. The sequencing sample was made of peripheral blood. These receptors came from a man aged 18 to 29 with COVID-19, enrolled during active disease.

The chain carries TRBV3-1 (or the pseudogene TRBV3-2) and TRBJ2-2; D perhaps matches TRBD2 (5 bases). The CDR3 runs to 17 residues. Trimming pared 0 bases from V and 0 bases from J, leaving 11 bases between. Germline lookup yields CDR1 LGHDT and CDR2 YNNKEL (reference sequence). As DNA, the CDR3 is TGTGCCAGCAGCCAAGAGTATGCGGGCCCGAACACCGGGGAGCTGTTTTTT. The encoded protein is CASSQEYAGPNTGELFF.

Notes on this clone: Different DNA sequences within this sample yield the same CDR3. V and J are TRBV5-1 and TRBJ2-5; no reliable D call. The CDR3 runs 13 residues. The V end lost 2 bases, the J end lost 3 bases, and 8 bases lay between the germline ends. Looked up from germline, CDR1 is SGHRS and CDR2 is YFSETQ. The CDR3 spells CASSFSGEETQYF. The CDR3 DNA reads TGCGCCAGCAGCTTTAGTGGTGAAGAGACCCAGTACTTC. Supplemented by reference TRBV5-1 and TRBJ2-5, the full variable domain reads KAGVTQTPRYLIKTRGQQVTLSCSPISGHRSVSWYQQTPGQGLQFLFEYFSETQRNKGNFPGRFSGRQFSNSRSEMNVSTLELGDSALYLCASSFSGEETQYFGPGTRLLVL.

V is TRBV24-1 and J is TRBJ1-2; D may be TRBD1 (5 bases). The length of the CDR3 is 15 residues. The ends were cut back, 4 bases at V and 8 bases at J, with 19 bases in the middle. Germline CDR1 KGHDR, CDR2 SFDVKD. The DNA of the CDR3 is TGTGCCACCAGTGAATCGACAGCCCGACCTTTGGGCTACACCTTC. This sequence encodes CATSESTARPLGYTF.

CDR3 residues: CASSIPGHGTGYTF. CDR3 nucleotides: TGTGCCAGTAGTATACCGGGACACGGGACTGGCTACACCTTC. The chain is built from TRBV19 and TRBJ1-2; perhaps TRBD1 as D (6 bases). The CDR3 extends over 14 amino acids. Germline V lookup: CDR1 LNHDA, CDR2 SQIVND (reference sequence). V gave up 2 bases and J gave up 7 bases, with 14 bases separating them.

As DNA, the CDR3 is TGTGCCAGCAGCTTAGAGGGCGTGGCGGGAGGCTACACCTTC. Translation gives CASSLEGVAGGYTF. The V and J genes are TRBV11-3 and TRBJ1-2; D not certain. CDR1 is SGHNT, CDR2 YENEEA, per germline. The CDR3 is 14 residues long. V lost 0 bases, J lost 8 bases, and 13 bases lay in between. Drawing the rest from reference TRBV11-3 and TRBJ1-2, the complete variable domain is EAGVVQSPRYKIIEKKQPVAFWCNPISGHNTLYWYLQNLGQGPELLIRYENEEAVDDSQLPKDRFSAERLKGVDSTLKIQPAELGDSAVYLCASSLEGVAGGYTFGSGTRLTVV.

Comment on this clone: The germline gene is not matched at one end of the junction; a read error may be the cause. CDR3 in amino acids: CASTPPDRPLFF. Written as DNA, the CDR3 is TGTGCCAGCACCCCCCCGGACAGGCCTCTCTTCTTC. The rearrangement joins TRBV6-2 or TRBV6-3 to TRBJ1-2; 7 bases agree with TRBD1. The CDR3 extends over 12 amino acids. Germline V lookup: CDR1 MNHEY, CDR2 SVGEGT.

The V and J genes are TRBV6-5 and TRBJ1-5; D not resolved. CDR1 and CDR2 from the germline V gene are MNHEY and SVGAGI. The CDR3 extends over 15 amino acids. Trimming removed 0 bases from V and 0 bases from J, with 6 bases in between. CDR3 DNA: TGTGCCAGCAGTTACTCGTTCGGTAGCAATCAGCCCCAGCATTTT. This sequence encodes CASSYSFGSNQPQHF.

This chain uses TRBV27 with TRBJ1-2; 7 bases are shared with TRBD1. This CDR3 is built from 13 residues. In germline, CDR1 is MNHEY, CDR2 SMNVEV (reference sequence). Trimming cost V 10 bases and J 5 bases; bases outside gene matches: 10. CDR3: CATGVLTGYGYTF. In nucleotides, the CDR3 is TGTGCCACCGGAGTGTTGACAGGGTATGGCTACACCTTC.